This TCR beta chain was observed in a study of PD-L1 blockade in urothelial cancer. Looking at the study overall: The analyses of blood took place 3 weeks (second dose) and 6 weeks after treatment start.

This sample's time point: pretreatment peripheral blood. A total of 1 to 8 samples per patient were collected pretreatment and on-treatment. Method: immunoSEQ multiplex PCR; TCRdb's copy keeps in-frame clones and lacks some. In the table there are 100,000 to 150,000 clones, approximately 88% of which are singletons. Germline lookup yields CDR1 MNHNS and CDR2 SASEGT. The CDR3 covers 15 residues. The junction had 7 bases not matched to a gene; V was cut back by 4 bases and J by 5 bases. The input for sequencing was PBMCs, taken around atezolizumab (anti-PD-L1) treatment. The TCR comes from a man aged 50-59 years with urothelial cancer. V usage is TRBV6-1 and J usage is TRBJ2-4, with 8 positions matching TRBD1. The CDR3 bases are TGTGCCAGCAGTGGAGGCAGGGGGCTTGAAAACATTCAGTACTTC. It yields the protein CASSGGRGLENIQYF.